What follows is one T cell receptor beta chain and its context. Its antigen is undetermined. PCR or immunohistochemistry showed mismatch repair deficiency in every enrolled patient. TCRs were sequenced from a few patients responding to pembrolizumab. This sample stems from a study of PD-1 blockade in mismatch repair-deficient tumors. About the research overall: Patients had over ten mismatch repair-deficient cancer types and were previously treated and progressing.

The CDR3 length is 14 residues. The germline gives CDR1 MGHRA, CDR2 YSYEKL. Trimming removed 4 bases from V and 4 bases from J, with 11 bases in between. Study-level findings and limits: After pembrolizumab, tumor-resident clones rose rapidly, then generally contracted before radiologic responses.

Some clones are missing from TCRdb's copy, which holds only in-frame ones; the method was immunoSEQ multiplex PCR. The table has approximately 63,000 clones, 70% to 90% seen once. Material: peripheral blood, obtained 52 weeks after starting pembrolizumab. This receptor was obtained from an adult with mismatch repair-deficient cancer. This sequence joins TRBV4-1 and TRBJ1-5; maybe TRBD1 (6 bases). The CDR3 is CASSPTGLNQPQHF. CDR3 DNA: TGCGCCAGCAGCCCGACAGGCCTAAATCAGCCCCAGCATTTT.